This T cell receptor (beta chain) was recovered during a study of glioma-infiltrating T cells after dendritic cell vaccination. Study-wide results and caveats: Complete blood and tumor specimen sets were limited to few patients. Estimated pretreatment TIL content predicted outcome after dendritic cell vaccination.

Sample time point: after dendritic cell vaccination, including at tumor progression/relapse. Isocitrate dehydrogenase mutation was absent in all glioblastoma patients. Concerning this clone: Its antigen is as yet unknown.

The protocol was immunoSEQ multiplex PCR, while the TCRdb copy is restricted to in-frame clones and leaves out a portion. The sample lists about 58,000 clones; around 83% were seen once. V was clipped by 10 bases and J by 1 base; unmatched bases: 5. Germline V gene sequence: CDR1 SGHTA, CDR2 FQGNSA. The CDR3 has 14 amino acids. The genes are TRBV7-2 and TRBJ2-3; 10 positions match TRBD2. Sequenced material: blood, taken after dendritic cell vaccination. The TCR comes from a human donor with glioblastoma. CDR3 loop: CATGSGGGTDTQYF. DNA for the CDR3: TGTGCCACTGGGAGCGGGGGGGGCACAGATACGCAGTATTTT.